A selection of T cell receptor beta chains follows, all from one sample in a study of cytomegalovirus exposure and HLA in healthy donors. Clones were read by immunoSEQ multiplex PCR, and TCRdb kept only the in-frame ones, dropping some. The sample consists of about 100,000 clones, 65% to 80% of them appearing once. The sequenced sample consisted of PBMCs. The receptors derive from a male donor in good health and CMV-seronegative. Both conserved end residues are part of each CDR3. Part of the rows lack a size; the others show once, few, many or a class for expanded clones.

j_call v_call clone_size cdr3_aa
TRBJ2-5 TRBV6-5 - CASSQAAGAGETQYF
TRBJ2-5 TRBV14 few CASSQDWNGGRETQYF
TRBJ1-2 TRBV27 - CASSSYPTGYGYTF
TRBJ1-3 TRBV29-1 - CSVGGTGGGVAGNTIYF
TRBJ2-1 TRBV4-1 - CASSQEGLIYNEQFF
TRBJ1-1 TRBV28 - CASSFRRGDTEAFF
TRBJ2-7 TRBV19 - CASSIDLSLGGEQYF
TRBJ2-2 TRBV5-6 - CASSFLSGRTGELFF
TRBJ2-1 TRBV7-3 few CASSPQTSGLGRNEQFF
TRBJ1-5 TRBV30 - CAWSVLAGSNQPQHF
TRBJ1-1 TRBV7-2 few CASSVGAEAFF
TRBJ2-5 TRBV27 few CASSGRDRGRETQYF
TRBJ1-3 TRBV11-2 once CASSLLQGALGNTIYF
TRBJ1-4 TRBV18 - CASSPGSNEKLFF
TRBJ2-3 TRBV28 - CASSLPGRETDTQYF
TRBJ1-5 TRBV19 - CASTVTAYSNQPQHF
TRBJ2-1 TRBV11-3 - CASSLTGLAGTDEQFF
TRBJ2-1 TRBV9 - CASSPRAGESSYNEQFF
TRBJ2-5 TRBV14 once CASSLGAAPRETQYF
TRBJ2-7 TRBV2 few CASTRQGKYEQYF
TRBJ1-5 TRBV6-1 - CATSTGKLFGQPQHF
TRBJ2-1 TRBV7-9 - CASSPRVAGGVEQFF
- TRBV5-1 - CASSLDSGSSYEQYF
TRBJ2-2 TRBV9 - CASSVASDTGELFF
TRBJ1-2 TRBV19 - CASTGLGDGYTF
TRBJ1-3 TRBV5-1 once CASSSGTGASGNTIYF
TRBJ2-1 TRBV5-8 once CASSLARTVYNEQFF
- TRBV9 - CASSVRQDSYEQYF
TRBJ2-7 TRBV29-1 - CSVRTSGSRSLWAYEQYF
TRBJ1-3 TRBV7-6 - CASSLRVASGNTIYF
TRBJ2-6 TRBV7-6 - CASSLNTISGANVLTF
TRBJ1-5 TRBV6-5 - CASSSSGGLNQPQHF
TRBJ2-1 TRBV5-1 - CASRSVAGETYNEQFF
TRBJ1-1 TRBV16 once CASSQSRNRPTEAFF
TRBJ1-1 TRBV2 - CASRQEMNTEAFF
TRBJ2-1 TRBV10-3 few CAISDLGVGDEQFF
TRBJ1-1 TRBV4-1 - CASSPPGQGRTEAFF
TRBJ2-3 TRBV7-2 - CASSLVASGRRTDTQYF
TRBJ2-2 TRBV7-9 - CASGEGQASGELFF
TRBJ1-2 TRBV7-6 - CASSLPGQENYGYTF
TRBJ2-1 TRBV27 once CASSSGKNPYNEQFF
TRBJ2-1 TRBV5-1 - CASSLQLAGSYNEQFF
TRBJ2-7 TRBV6-6 few CASSPLTYEQYF